The present entry profiles one T cell receptor (beta chain) with its context. Its specificity is not known. Mismatch with germline at one junction end may stem from a read error. The sample comes from a study of tumor-infiltrating lymphocytes in primary liver carcinoma. About the research overall: Between 4.2 and 10 cm across, the tumors were all of stage T1-T3 N0M0. Findings and limits, study-wide: Reduced overlap was seen in tumor-adjacent and tumor-blood pairs versus tumor region pairs.

The length of the CDR3 is 16 residues. Co-extraction of RNA and DNA was performed on about 20-32 mg of unsorted bulk tissue. Each individual tumor supplied samples from five separate regions. Over 80% of the cells in every tumor sample were viable tumor cells. A primer in the constant region served to generate TCR beta cDNA from 500 ng of total RNA. Slightly modified ARM-PCR served as the procedure for the TCR beta libraries. These libraries came from three rounds of nested multiplex PCR. Two initial PCR rounds of about 10 cycles each paired TRBV1-TRBV30 forward primers with a C-beta reverse primer. MiXCR, run by TCRdb on the multiplex PCR reads, gives a single entry per CDR3 protein. In the table there are about 60,000 distinct CDR3 sequences, about three quarters of which are singletons.

This sequence originates from a middle-aged man with primary liver carcinoma and hepatitis B virus infection. Sequences were obtained from liver tumor tissue from sampling region 4. The subset is: tumor region T4, right-lateral pole. The gene calls are TRBV12-3 or TRBV12-4 and TRBJ1-5; TRBD1 aligns across 9 bases. CDR3 DNA: TGTGCCAGTAGGTCCCAAGGGGGACAGGGCAATCGGCCCCAGCATTTT. It translates to CASRSQGGQGNRPQHF.